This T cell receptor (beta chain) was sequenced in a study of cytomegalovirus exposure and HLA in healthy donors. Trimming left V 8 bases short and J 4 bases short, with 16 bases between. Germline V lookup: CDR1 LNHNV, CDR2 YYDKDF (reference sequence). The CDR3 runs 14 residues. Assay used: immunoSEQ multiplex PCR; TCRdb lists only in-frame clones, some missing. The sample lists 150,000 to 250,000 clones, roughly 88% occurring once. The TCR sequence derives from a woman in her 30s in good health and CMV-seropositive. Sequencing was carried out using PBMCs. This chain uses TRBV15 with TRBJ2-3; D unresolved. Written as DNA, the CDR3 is TGTGCCACCGCCCCCTTCAACCAGGCAGATACGCAGTATTTT. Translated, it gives CATAPFNQADTQYF.